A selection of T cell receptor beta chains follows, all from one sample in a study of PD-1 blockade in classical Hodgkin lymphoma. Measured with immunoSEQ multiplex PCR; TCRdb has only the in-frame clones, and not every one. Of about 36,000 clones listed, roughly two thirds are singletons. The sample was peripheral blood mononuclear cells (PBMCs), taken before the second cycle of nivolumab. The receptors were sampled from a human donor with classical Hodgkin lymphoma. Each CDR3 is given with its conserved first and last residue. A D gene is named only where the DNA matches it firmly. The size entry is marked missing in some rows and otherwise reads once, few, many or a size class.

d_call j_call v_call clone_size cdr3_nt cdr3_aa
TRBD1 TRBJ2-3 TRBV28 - TGTGCCAGCAGTCGGACAGGTACCACAGATACGCAGTATTTT CASSRTGTTDTQYF
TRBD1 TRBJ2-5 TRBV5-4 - TGTGCCAGCAGCCAGACAGGGGTTAAGACCCAGTACTTC CASSQTGVKTQYF
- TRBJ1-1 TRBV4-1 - TGCGCCAGCAGCCCAATGGCGGGATCGAACACTGAAGCTTTCTTT CASSPMAGSNTEAFF
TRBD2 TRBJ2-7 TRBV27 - TGTGCCAGCAGTTTTAGGCGGGGGGGATCCTACTCCTACGAGCAGTACTTC CASSFRRGGSYSYEQYF
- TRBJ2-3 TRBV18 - TGTGCCAGCTCACCAGGTTTTCCCCGCAGTACCTTT CASSPGFPRSTF
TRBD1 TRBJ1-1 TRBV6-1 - TGTGCCAGCAGTGAATGGGGGACAGGAACGAACACTGAAGCTTTCTTT CASSEWGTGTNTEAFF
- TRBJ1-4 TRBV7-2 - TGTGCCAGCAGCTCCGGACAGACATATAATGAAAAACTGTTTTTT CASSSGQTYNEKLFF
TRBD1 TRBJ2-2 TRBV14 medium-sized TGTGCCAGCAGCCAAGATTGGGCCGGACAGGGGTACACCGGGGAGCTGTTTTTT CASSQDWAGQGYTGELFF
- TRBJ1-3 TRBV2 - TGTGCCAGCACGCCTCAGGGTCTCGGAAACACCATATATTTT CASTPQGLGNTIYF
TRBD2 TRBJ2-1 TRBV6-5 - TGTGCCAGCAGTTACTCCCCCGGACTAGAAGACAATGAGCAGTTCTTC CASSYSPGLEDNEQFF
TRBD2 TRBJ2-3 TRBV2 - TGTGCCAGCCGACGGACTAGCGGGGCCCCCACAGATACGCAGTATTTT CASRRTSGAPTDTQYF
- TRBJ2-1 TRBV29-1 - TGCAGCGACCGGGCCTCCTACAATGAGCAGTTCTTC CSDRASYNEQFF
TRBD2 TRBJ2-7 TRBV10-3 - TGTGCCAGCCGCGGGACTAGTGACTACGAGCAGTACTTC CASRGTSDYEQYF
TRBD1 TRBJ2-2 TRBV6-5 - TGTGCCAGCAGTTACTCCGGACAGGGCTACACCGGGGAGCTGTTTTTT CASSYSGQGYTGELFF
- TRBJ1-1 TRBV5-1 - TGCGCCAGCAGCTTGGAGTGGGGGACTGAAGCTTTCTTT CASSLEWGTEAFF
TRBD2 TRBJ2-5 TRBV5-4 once TGTGCCAGCAGCTTGGATCTTAGGGTTAGGGCGGGAGGACAAGAGACCCAGTACTTC CASSLDLRVRAGGQETQYF
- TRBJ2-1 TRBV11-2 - TGTGCCAGCAGCTTATCGACTAGCTCCTACAATGAGCAGTTCTTC CASSLSTSSYNEQFF
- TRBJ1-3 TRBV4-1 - TGCGCCAGCAGCCAAGATCCAGCCATCTCTGGAAACACCATATATTTT CASSQDPAISGNTIYF
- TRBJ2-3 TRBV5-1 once TGCGCCAGCAGCCGGCTGACAGGAACCACAGATACGCAGTATTTT CASSRLTGTTDTQYF
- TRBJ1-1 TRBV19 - TGTGCCAGTAGTATCGGCAGGGACACTGAAGCTTTCTTT CASSIGRDTEAFF
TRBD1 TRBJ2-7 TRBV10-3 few TGTGCCATCAGTGGATTATCGGGACAGGTCTACGAGCAGTACTTC CAISGLSGQVYEQYF
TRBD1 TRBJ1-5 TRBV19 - TGTGCCAGCACTAGGACAGGGGGCCGAAATCAGCCCCAGCATTTT CASTRTGGRNQPQHF
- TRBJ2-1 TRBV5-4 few TGTGCCAGCAGCTTGGGGGGAGGCTCCTACAATGAGCAGTTCTTC CASSLGGGSYNEQFF
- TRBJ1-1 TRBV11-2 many TGTGCCAGCAGCTTAGATGGAGGGGCTAAGAACACTGAAGCTTTCTTT CASSLDGGAKNTEAFF
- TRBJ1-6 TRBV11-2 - TGTGCCAGCAGCTTACTGGACAGCATCCCGGGCCATAATTCACCCCTCCACTTT CASSLLDSIPGHNSPLHF
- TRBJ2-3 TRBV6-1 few TGTGCCAGCAGTGAAGGTGTCGGGGTCCCAGATACGCAGTATTTT CASSEGVGVPDTQYF
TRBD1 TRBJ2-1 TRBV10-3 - TGTGCCCTCAGAGGGGACAGTAACTACAATGAGCAGTTCTTC CALRGDSNYNEQFF
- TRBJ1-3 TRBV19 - TGTGCCAGTAGTATTGTAGTTGGAAACACCATATATTTT CASSIVVGNTIYF
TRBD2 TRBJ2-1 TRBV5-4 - TGTGCCTCAGGGACTACCTACAATGAGCAGTTCTTC CASGTTYNEQFF
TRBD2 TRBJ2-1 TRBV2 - TGTGCCAGCATTGCGGGAGAGGCCTACAATGAGCAGTTCTTC CASIAGEAYNEQFF
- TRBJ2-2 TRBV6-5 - TGTGCCAGCAGTAGAGGAGTGGACACCGGGGAGCTGTTTTTT CASSRGVDTGELFF
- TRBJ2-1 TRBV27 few TGTGCCAGCAGTTTACCCCCGGCCGGGGCTACGGGCAATGAGCAGTTCTTC CASSLPPAGATGNEQFF
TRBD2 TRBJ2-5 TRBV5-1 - TGCGCCAGCAGCTTGGGCGGGGGGACGCTCCAAGAGACCCAGTACTTC CASSLGGGTLQETQYF
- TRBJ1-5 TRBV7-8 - TGTGCCAGTGGGGCGCTGCCTGTTCAGCCCCAGCATTTT CASGALPVQPQHF
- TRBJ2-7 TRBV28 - TGTGCCAGCAGTTTAGGGGTATACGAGCAGTACTTC CASSLGVYEQYF
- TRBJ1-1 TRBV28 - TGTGCCAGCCGGCAGCCCAATATGAACACTGAAGCTTTCTTT CASRQPNMNTEAFF
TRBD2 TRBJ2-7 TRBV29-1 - TGCAGCGTTCTGTCAGCGGGAGCCAGGGCGCAGTACTTC CSVLSAGARAQYF
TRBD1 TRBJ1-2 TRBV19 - TGTGCCAGTAGTATAAGGGACAGGGCCCCTGCCTATGGCTACACCTTC CASSIRDRAPAYGYTF
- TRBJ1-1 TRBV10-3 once TGTGCCATCAGTACACTACAGAACACTGAAGCTTTCTTT CAISTLQNTEAFF
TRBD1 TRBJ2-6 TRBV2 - TGTGCCAGCAGAGGGGCATCCCGGGACAGGGGGTATTCTGGGGCCAACGTCCTGACTTTC CASRGASRDRGYSGANVLTF
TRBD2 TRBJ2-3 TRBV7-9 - TGTGCCAGCAGCTTCCCGTATAGCGGGAGGATCACAGATACGCAGTATTTT CASSFPYSGRITDTQYF
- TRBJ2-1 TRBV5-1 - TGCGCCAGCAGCTTCGAGCGGAGCTCCTACAATGAGCAGTTCTTC CASSFERSSYNEQFF
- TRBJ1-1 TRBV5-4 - TGTGCCAGCAGCTCCAATCGGGCCACCCTGAACACTGAAGCTTTCTTT CASSSNRATLNTEAFF
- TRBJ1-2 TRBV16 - TGTGCCAGCAGCCAACGTGTTACAGAAGGATATGGCTACACCTTC CASSQRVTEGYGYTF
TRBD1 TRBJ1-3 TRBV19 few TGTGCCAGTAGTATTCAGTCTCAGGGGGCGAGGGGAAACACCATATATTTT CASSIQSQGARGNTIYF
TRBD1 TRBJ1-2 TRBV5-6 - TGTGCCAGCAGCAGAGGGGGCTCGAACTATGGCTACACCTTC CASSRGGSNYGYTF
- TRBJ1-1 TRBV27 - TGTGCCAGCAGTTCAACCCTGGGGACCACTGAAGCTTTCTTT CASSSTLGTTEAFF
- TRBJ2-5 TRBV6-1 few TGTGCCAGCAGTGCCCGGGCGTCAGAGACCCAGTACTTC CASSARASETQYF
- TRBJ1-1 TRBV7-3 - TGTGCCAGCAGCACCACAGGGAGGGTGGCTGAAGCTTTCTTT CASSTTGRVAEAFF
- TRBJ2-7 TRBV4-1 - TGCGCCAGCAGCCAAGAAGGCTTTAATCTGGCGGTATCCTACGAGCAGTACTTC CASSQEGFNLAVSYEQYF
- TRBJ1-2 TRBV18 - TGTGCCAGCTCACCCGCTAACAACTATGGCTACACCTTC CASSPANNYGYTF
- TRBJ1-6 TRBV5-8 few TGTGCCAGCAGCGTAATCCGGACAGTTGGAGATTCACCCCTCCACTTT CASSVIRTVGDSPLHF
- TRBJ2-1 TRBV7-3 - TGTGCCAGCACCCCGCTCGGTGGGGAGGACAATGAGCAGTTCTTC CASTPLGGEDNEQFF
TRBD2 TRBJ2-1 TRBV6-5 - TGTGCCAGCAGAGCTAGCGGGAGCCACTACAATGAGCAGTTCTTC CASRASGSHYNEQFF
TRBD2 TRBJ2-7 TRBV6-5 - TGTGCCAGCAGTAGCGGGAGGGCCGGCCACGAGCAGTACTTC CASSSGRAGHEQYF
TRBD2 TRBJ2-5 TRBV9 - TGTGCCAGCAGCGTCGGCCTAGCGGGCCTCCAAGAGACCCAGTACTTC CASSVGLAGLQETQYF
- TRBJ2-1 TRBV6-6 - TGTGCCAGCAGTTACTCTAATTACAATGAGCAGTTCTTC CASSYSNYNEQFF